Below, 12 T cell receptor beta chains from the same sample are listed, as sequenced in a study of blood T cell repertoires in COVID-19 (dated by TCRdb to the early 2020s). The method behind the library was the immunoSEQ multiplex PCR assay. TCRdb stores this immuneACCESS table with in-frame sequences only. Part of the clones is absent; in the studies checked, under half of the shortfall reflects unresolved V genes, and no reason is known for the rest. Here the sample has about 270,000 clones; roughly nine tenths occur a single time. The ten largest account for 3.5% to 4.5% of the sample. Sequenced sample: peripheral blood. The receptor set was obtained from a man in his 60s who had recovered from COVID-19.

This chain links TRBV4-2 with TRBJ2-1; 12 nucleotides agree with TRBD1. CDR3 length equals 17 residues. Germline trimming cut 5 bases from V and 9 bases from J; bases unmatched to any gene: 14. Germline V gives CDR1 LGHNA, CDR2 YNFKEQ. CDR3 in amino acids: CASSMRPGQGAQGEQFF. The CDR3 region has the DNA TGTGCCAGCAGCATGAGACCGGGACAGGGGGCGCAGGGTGAGCAGTTCTTC.

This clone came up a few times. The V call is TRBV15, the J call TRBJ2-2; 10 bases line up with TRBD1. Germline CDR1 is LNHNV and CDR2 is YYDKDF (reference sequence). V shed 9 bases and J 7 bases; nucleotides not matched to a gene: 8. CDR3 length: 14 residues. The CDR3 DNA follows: TGTGCCACAACATGGGACAGGGGCAGCGGGGAGCTGTTTTTT. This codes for CATTWDRGSGELFF.

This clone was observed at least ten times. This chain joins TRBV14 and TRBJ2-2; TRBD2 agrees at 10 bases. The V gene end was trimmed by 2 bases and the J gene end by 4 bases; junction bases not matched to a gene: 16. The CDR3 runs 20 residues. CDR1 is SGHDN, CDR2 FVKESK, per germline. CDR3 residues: CASSQMRASGGFRATGELFF. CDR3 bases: TGTGCCAGCAGCCAAATGAGGGCTAGCGGGGGATTCCGGGCCACCGGGGAGCTGTTTTTT.

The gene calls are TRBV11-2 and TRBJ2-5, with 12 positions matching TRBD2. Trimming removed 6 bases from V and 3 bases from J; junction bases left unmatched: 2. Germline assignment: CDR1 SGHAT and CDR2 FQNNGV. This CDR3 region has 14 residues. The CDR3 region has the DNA TGTGCCAGCAGACGGACTAGCGGGGAAGAGACCCAGTACTTC. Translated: CASRRTSGEETQYF.

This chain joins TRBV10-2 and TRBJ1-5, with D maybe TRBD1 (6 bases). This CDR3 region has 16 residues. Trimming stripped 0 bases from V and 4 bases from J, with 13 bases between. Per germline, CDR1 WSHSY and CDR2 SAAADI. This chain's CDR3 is CASSESYYRENQPQHF. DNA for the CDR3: TGCGCCAGCAGTGAGTCGTATTACAGGGAAAATCAGCCCCAGCATTTT.

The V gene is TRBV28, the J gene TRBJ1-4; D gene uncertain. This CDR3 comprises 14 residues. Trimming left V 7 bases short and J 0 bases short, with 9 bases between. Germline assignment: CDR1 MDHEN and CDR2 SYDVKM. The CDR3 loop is CASTPHPTNEKLFF. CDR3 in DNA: TGTGCCAGCACCCCACACCCAACTAATGAAAAACTGTTTTTT.

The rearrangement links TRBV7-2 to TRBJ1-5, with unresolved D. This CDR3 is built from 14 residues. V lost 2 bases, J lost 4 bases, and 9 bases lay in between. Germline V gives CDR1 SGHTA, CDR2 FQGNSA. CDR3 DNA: TGTGCCAGCAGCTTAAGCAGGTTGAATCAGCCCCAGCATTTT. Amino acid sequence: CASSLSRLNQPQHF.

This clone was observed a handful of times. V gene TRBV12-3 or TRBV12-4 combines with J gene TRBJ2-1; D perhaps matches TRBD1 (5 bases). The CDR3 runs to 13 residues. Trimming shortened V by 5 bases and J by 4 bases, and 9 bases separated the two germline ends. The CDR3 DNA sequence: TGTGCCAGCAGTATAAGGGGATACAATGAGCAGTTCTTC. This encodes CASSIRGYNEQFF.

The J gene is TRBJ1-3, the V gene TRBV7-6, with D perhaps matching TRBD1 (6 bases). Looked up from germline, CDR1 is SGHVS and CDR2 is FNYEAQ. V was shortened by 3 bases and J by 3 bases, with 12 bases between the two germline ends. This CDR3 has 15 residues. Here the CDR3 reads CASSLTGGFGNTIYF. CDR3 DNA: TGTGCCAGCAGCTTGACAGGCGGATTTGGAAACACCATATATTTT. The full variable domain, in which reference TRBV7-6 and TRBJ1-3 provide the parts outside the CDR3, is GAGVSQSPRYKVTKRGQDVALRCDPISGHVSLYWYRQALGQGPEFLTYFNYEAQQDKSGLPNDRFSAERPEGSISTLTIQRTEQRDSAMYRCASSLTGGFGNTIYFGEGSWLTVV.

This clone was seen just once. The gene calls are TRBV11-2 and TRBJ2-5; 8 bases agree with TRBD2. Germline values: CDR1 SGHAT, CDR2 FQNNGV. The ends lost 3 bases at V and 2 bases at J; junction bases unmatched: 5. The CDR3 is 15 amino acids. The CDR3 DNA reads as TGTGCCAGCAGCTTGACGGGGGGGAAACAAGAGACCCAGTACTTC. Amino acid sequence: CASSLTGGKQETQYF.

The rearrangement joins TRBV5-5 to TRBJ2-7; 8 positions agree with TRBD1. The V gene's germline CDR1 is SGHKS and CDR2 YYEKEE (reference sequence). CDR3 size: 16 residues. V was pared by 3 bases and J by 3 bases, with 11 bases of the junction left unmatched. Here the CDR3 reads CASSSKGGQASYEQYF. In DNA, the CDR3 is TGTGCCAGCAGCTCCAAGGGGGGACAGGCCAGCTACGAGCAGTACTTC.

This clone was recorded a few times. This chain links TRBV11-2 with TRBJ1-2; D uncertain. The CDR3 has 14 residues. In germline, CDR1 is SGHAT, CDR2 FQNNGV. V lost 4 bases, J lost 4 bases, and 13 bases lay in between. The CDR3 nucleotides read TGTGCCAGCAGCTCCGCTGGCAGAAGCTATGGCTACACCTTC. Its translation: CASSSAGRSYGYTF.